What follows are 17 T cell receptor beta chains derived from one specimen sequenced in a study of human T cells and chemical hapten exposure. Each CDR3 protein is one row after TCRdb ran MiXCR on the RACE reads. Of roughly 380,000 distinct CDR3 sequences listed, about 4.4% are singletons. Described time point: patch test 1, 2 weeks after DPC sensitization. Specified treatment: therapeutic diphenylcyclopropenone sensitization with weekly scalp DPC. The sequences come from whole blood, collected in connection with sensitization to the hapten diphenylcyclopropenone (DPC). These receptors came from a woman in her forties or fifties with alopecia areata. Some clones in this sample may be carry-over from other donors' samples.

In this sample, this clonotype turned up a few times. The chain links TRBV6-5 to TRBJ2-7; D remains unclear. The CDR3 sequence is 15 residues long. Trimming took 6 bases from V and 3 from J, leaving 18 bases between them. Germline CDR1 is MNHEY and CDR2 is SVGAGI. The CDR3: CASSRTWQQNYEQYF. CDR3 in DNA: TGTGCCAGCAGCCGAACCTGGCAACAGAACTACGAGCAGTACTTC.

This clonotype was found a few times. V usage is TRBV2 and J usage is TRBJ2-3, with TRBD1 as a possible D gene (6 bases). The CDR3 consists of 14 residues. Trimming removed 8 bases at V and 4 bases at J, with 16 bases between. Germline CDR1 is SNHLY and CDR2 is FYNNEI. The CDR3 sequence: CASQGGFPPDTQYF. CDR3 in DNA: TGTGCCAGCCAAGGGGGATTTCCCCCAGATACGCAGTATTTT.

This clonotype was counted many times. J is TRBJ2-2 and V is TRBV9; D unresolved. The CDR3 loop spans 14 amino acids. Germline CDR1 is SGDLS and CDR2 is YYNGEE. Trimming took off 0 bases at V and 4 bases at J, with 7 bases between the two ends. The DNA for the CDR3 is TGTGCCAGCAGCGTAGCACTAACCACCGGGGAGCTGTTTTTT. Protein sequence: CASSVALTTGELFF.

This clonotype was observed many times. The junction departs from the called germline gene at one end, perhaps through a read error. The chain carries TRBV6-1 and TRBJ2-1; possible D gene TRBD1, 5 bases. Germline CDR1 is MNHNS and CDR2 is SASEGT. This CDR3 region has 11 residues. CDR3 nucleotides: TGTGCCAGCCTTCAGGGTTTCTCAGAGGTCTTC. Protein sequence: CASLQGFSEVF.

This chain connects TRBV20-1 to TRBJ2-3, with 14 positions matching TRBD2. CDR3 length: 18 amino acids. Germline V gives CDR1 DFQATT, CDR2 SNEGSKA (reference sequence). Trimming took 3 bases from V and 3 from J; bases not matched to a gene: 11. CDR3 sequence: CSASRLAGGSRMTDTQYF. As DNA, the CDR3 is TGCAGTGCTAGCAGACTAGCGGGGGGGTCGAGGATGACAGATACGCAGTATTTT.

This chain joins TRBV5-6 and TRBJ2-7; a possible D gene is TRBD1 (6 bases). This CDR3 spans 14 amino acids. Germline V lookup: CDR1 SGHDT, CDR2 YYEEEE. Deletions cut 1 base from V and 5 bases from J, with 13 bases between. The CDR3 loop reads CASSLSGQSHEQYF. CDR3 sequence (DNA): TGTGCCAGCAGCTTGAGCGGACAGTCACACGAGCAGTACTTC.

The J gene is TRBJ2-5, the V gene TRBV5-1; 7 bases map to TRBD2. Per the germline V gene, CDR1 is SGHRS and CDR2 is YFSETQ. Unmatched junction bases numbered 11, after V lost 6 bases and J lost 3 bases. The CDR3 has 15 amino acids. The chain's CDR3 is CASTDMAGREETQYF. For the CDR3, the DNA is TGCGCCAGCACTGATATGGCAGGGAGGGAAGAGACCCAGTACTTC.

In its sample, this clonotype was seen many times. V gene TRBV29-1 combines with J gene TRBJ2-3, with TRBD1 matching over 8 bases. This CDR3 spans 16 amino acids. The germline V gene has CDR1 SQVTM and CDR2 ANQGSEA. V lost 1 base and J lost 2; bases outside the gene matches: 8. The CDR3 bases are TGCAGCGTTGAAGGCCCTGCGGGACAGGACACAGATACGCAGTATTTT. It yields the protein CSVEGPAGQDTDTQYF.

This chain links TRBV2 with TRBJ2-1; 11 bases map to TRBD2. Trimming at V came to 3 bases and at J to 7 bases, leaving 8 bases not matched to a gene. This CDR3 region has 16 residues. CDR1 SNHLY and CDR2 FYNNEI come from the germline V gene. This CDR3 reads CASSEALAGGLNEQFF. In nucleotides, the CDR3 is TGTGCCAGCAGTGAGGCGCTAGCGGGGGGCCTTAATGAGCAGTTCTTC.

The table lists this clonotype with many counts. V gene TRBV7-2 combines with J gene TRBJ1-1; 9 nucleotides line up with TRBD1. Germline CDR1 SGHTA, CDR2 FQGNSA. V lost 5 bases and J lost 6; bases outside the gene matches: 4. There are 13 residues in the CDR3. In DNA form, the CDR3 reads TGTGCCAGCAGCCGTGACAGGGGGGCTGAAGCTTTCTTT. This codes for CASSRDRGAEAFF.

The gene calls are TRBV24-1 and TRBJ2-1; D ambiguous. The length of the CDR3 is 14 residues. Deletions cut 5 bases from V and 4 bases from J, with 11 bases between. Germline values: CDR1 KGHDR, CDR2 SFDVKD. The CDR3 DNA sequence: TGTGCCACCAGTGGAGTAGCTGGGTACAATGAGCAGTTCTTC. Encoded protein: CATSGVAGYNEQFF.

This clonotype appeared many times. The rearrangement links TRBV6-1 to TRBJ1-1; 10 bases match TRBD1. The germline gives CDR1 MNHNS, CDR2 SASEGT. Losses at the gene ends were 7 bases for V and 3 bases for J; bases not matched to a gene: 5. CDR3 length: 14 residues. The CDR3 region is CASNRGTGDTEAFF. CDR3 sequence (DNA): TGTGCCAGCAACAGAGGGACAGGGGACACTGAAGCTTTCTTT.

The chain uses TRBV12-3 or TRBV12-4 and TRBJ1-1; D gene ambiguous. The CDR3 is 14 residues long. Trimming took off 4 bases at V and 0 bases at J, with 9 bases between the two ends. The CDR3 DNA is TGTGCCAGCAGTTCGCGGACTATGAACACTGAAGCTTTCTTT. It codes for CASSSRTMNTEAFF.

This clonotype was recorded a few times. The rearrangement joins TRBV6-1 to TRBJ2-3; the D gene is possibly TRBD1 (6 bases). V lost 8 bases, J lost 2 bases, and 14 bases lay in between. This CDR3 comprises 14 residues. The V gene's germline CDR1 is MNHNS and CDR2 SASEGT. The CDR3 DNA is TGTGCCAGCTTGGACAGTCTCATCACAGATACGCAGTATTTT. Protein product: CASLDSLITDTQYF.

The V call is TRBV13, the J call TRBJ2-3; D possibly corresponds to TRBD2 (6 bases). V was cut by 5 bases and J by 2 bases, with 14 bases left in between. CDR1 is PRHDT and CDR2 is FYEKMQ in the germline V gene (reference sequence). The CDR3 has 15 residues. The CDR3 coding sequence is TGTGCCAGCAGCCGGCGCGGGGAGATCACAGATACGCAGTATTTT. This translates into CASSRRGEITDTQYF.

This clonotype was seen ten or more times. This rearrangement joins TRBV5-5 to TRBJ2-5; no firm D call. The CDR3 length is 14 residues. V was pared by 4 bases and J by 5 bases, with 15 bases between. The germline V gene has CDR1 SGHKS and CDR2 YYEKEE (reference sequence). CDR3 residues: CASSPPDGSETQYF. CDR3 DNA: TGTGCCAGCAGCCCGCCGGACGGTTCGGAGACCCAGTACTTC.

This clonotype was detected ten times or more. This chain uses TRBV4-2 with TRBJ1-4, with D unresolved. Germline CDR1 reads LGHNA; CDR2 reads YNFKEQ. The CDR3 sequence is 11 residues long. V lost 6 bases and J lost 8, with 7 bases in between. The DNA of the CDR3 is TGTGCCAGCAGAGAAACCGAAAAACTGTTTTTT. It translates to CASRETEKLFF.